A selection of T cell receptor beta chains follows, all from one sample in a study of blood T cell repertoires in COVID-19. Only in-frame clones appear in the TCRdb table, and some are missing; sequencing was by immunoSEQ multiplex PCR. This table holds around 500,000 clones, 75% to 90% found once. The sequencing input was PBMCs or T cells enriched from blood (not recorded which). These receptors all come from a woman in her sixties who had recovered from COVID-19. CDR3s include the opening cysteine and the closing phenylalanine or tryptophan. The order of the fields is clone size, J gene, D gene, V gene, CDR3 protein, CDR3 DNA. The D gene is left open where the match is weak. Clone size is shown for a subset of rows, as once, few, many or a class of expanded clone.

.	TRBJ1-5	TRBD1	TRBV7-9	CASSQTGIVQPQHF	TGTGCCAGCAGCCAGACAGGGATCGTACAGCCCCAGCATTTT
.	TRBJ2-2	.	TRBV7-9	CASSPPPGELFF	TGTGCCAGCAGCCCCCCTCCCGGGGAGCTGTTTTTT
once	TRBJ1-6	TRBD1	TRBV19	CASSRSTGWSYNSPLHF	TGTGCCAGTAGTAGATCGACAGGGTGGTCCTATAATTCACCCCTCCACTTT
once	TRBJ1-2	TRBD1	TRBV3-1/TRBV3-2	CASSSGTGQGSTGHGYTF	TGTGCCAGCAGCTCCGGGACGGGACAGGGTTCCACGGGTCATGGCTACACCTTC
.	TRBJ2-5	TRBD2	TRBV3-1/TRBV3-2	CASVIRGGVGTQYF	TGTGCCAGCGTCATCCGGGGGGGAGTGGGGACCCAGTACTTC
.	TRBJ1-3	.	TRBV20-1	CSAIDTTSGNTIYF	TGCAGTGCTATTGACACTACTTCTGGAAACACCATATATTTT
.	TRBJ1-2	TRBD1	TRBV5-6	CASRPGQGYYGYTF	TGTGCCAGCAGACCGGGACAGGGGTACTATGGCTACACCTTC
.	TRBJ1-1	TRBD1	TRBV2	CASSDFGQGATEAFF	TGTGCCAGCAGTGATTTTGGACAGGGGGCCACTGAAGCTTTCTTT
.	TRBJ2-2	.	TRBV5-1	CASSPQGTGELFF	TGCGCCAGCAGCCCCCAGGGGACCGGGGAGCTGTTTTTT
.	TRBJ1-1	TRBD1	TRBV5-1	CASSPGQGNTEAFF	TGCGCCAGCAGCCCAGGACAGGGGAACACTGAAGCTTTCTTT
.	TRBJ1-2	TRBD1	TRBV5-1	CASRPPQTGNYGYTF	TGCGCCAGCAGACCTCCCCAGACAGGGAACTATGGCTACACCTTC
.	TRBJ1-4	TRBD1	TRBV15	CATSLPRDRGLNEKLFF	TGTGCCACCAGCCTCCCCCGGGACAGGGGACTTAATGAAAAACTGTTTTTT
.	TRBJ1-3	.	TRBV5-6	CASSIEGVSSGNTIYF	TGTGCCAGCAGCATCGAGGGGGTGAGCTCTGGAAACACCATATATTTT
.	TRBJ1-6	TRBD1	TRBV2	CASSEEGAGNSPLHF	TGTGCCAGCAGTGAAGAGGGGGCAGGGAATTCACCCCTCCACTTT
few	TRBJ2-1	TRBD2	TRBV7-9	CASSSGLAGRSYNEQFF	TGTGCCAGCAGCTCGGGACTAGCGGGGCGGTCCTACAATGAGCAGTTCTTC
.	TRBJ2-3	.	TRBV9	CASSVVGGPDTQYF	TGTGCCAGCAGCGTAGTCGGGGGTCCAGATACGCAGTATTTT
once	TRBJ1-4	.	TRBV12-3/TRBV12-4	CASNRAEGEKLFF	TGTGCCAGTAATAGGGCCGAGGGTGAAAAACTGTTTTTT
.	TRBJ1-5	.	TRBV24-1	CAIGGPNQPQHF	TGTGCCATTGGGGGCCCTAATCAGCCCCAGCATTTT
.	TRBJ1-4	TRBD1	TRBV5-3	CARGTGGEKLFF	TGTGCGCGAGGGACAGGGGGCGAAAAACTGTTTTTT
.	TRBJ2-3	TRBD2	TRBV2	CASSESSGGYDTQYF	TGTGCCAGCAGTGAATCTAGCGGGGGGTACGATACGCAGTATTTT
few	TRBJ1-5	TRBD1	TRBV19	CASTRGGQNYQPQHF	TGTGCCAGTACCCGTGGGGGACAGAACTATCAGCCCCAGCATTTT
.	TRBJ1-1	TRBD1	TRBV6-5	CASSHKGTVNTEAFF	TGTGCCAGCAGCCACAAGGGGACAGTGAACACTGAAGCTTTCTTT